The 28 T cell receptor beta chains in this list originate from one sample, sequenced in a study of blood T cell repertoires in COVID-19. Sequencing was performed with immunoSEQ multiplex PCR; in TCRdb, only in-frame clones are kept and a portion is missing. The data contain about 19,000 clones, about 86% of them singletons. The sequencing sample was made of peripheral blood. These receptors were collected from a human donor in a cohort sampled during active COVID-19.

This chain connects TRBV4-2 to TRBJ1-3, with a possible D match to TRBD1 (5 bases). CDR3 size: 15 residues. V was trimmed by 3 bases and J by 8 bases, leaving 17 bases between them. Germline loops: CDR1 LGHNA, CDR2 YNFKEQ. The CDR3 loop is CASSHRRGPGDTIYF. In DNA, the CDR3 is TGTGCCAGCAGCCACCGACGAGGGCCGGGGGACACCATATATTTT.

The chain carries TRBV3-1 (or the pseudogene TRBV3-2) and TRBJ1-2; D is unresolved. The V end lost 0 bases, the J end lost 8 bases, and 16 bases lay between the germline ends. The CDR3 has 15 residues. CDR1 LGHDT and CDR2 YNNKEL come from the germline V gene (reference sequence). The CDR3 is CASSQDLTVSGGYTF. For the CDR3, the DNA is TGTGCCAGCAGCCAAGATCTCACCGTTTCGGGGGGCTACACCTTC.

The CDR3 sequence is CASSVGASGRAPFF. CDR3 nucleotides: TGTGCCAGCAGCGTAGGGGCTAGCGGGCGTGCTCCGTTCTTC. The chain is built from TRBV9 and TRBJ2-1, with 8 positions matching TRBD2. The germline CDR1 and CDR2 sequences are SGDLS and YYNGEE. With 0 bases clipped from V and 15 bases from J, the junction kept 11 bases outside the gene matches. The CDR3 loop spans 14 amino acids.

The chain recombines TRBV28 with TRBJ2-7; 9 bases map to TRBD2. V was pared by 6 bases and J by 2 bases, with 14 bases of the junction left unmatched. This CDR3 contains 17 residues. In germline, CDR1 is MDHEN, CDR2 SYDVKM. The CDR3 sequence is CASSSPRGSGSTYEQYF. The DNA for the CDR3 is TGTGCCAGCAGCTCCCCCCGGGGTAGCGGGAGCACCTACGAGCAGTACTTC. The whole variable domain, remainder taken from reference TRBV28 and TRBJ2-7, is DVKVTQSSRYLVKRTGEKVFLECVQDMDHENMFWYRQDPGLGLRLIYFSYDVKMKEKGDIPEGYSVSREKKERFSLILESASTNQTSMYLCASSSPRGSGSTYEQYFGPGTRLTVT.

This clone was seen a single time. The J gene is TRBJ2-1, the V gene TRBV7-9; possibly TRBD2 for D (7 bases). V was pared by 3 bases and J by 7 bases, with 13 bases between. Germline assignment: CDR1 SEHNR and CDR2 FQNEAQ (reference sequence). This CDR3 is 14 amino acids long. CDR3 sequence: CASSFSGGWNEQFF. The CDR3 nucleotides read TGTGCCAGCAGCTTCTCGGGGGGCTGGAATGAGCAGTTCTTC.

CDR3 sequence (DNA): TGCGCCAGCAGCCAAGTGGGGCCCAAGTACCCAGATACGCAGTATTTT. Translated, it gives CASSQVGPKYPDTQYF. V and J are TRBV4-1 and TRBJ2-3, with D possibly TRBD1 on 5 matching bases. CDR1 is MGHRA and CDR2 is YSYEKL in the germline V gene. Between the trimmed V and J ends, which lost 1 base and 4 bases, there was a span of 15 bases. The CDR3 length is 16 residues.

The chain is built from TRBV5-6 and TRBJ2-1; no clear D. The ends were cut back, 0 bases at V and 0 bases at J, with 4 bases in the middle. The CDR3 spans 14 residues. Germline V gene sequence: CDR1 SGHDT, CDR2 YYEEEE. The CDR3 here is CASSLGSSYNEQFF. CDR3 bases: TGTGCCAGCAGCTTGGGGAGCTCCTACAATGAGCAGTTCTTC.

The V and J genes are TRBV7-2 and TRBJ2-7; 12 bases line up with TRBD2. V dropped 6 bases and J dropped 2; count of bases not matched to a gene: 5. This CDR3 region has 15 residues. In germline, CDR1 is SGHTA, CDR2 FQGNSA. The CDR3 DNA is TGTGCCAGCAGGGGACTAGCGGGTATAGCCTACGAGCAGTACTTC. Residues: CASRGLAGIAYEQYF.

This rearrangement joins TRBV6-2 or TRBV6-3 to TRBJ2-5, with 13 bases identical to TRBD2. Germline loops: CDR1 MNHEY, CDR2 SVGEGT. The CDR3 totals 17 residues. The V segment lost 2 bases and the J segment 5 bases; nucleotides outside the gene matches: 8. The CDR3 nucleotides read TGTGCCAGCAGTTACCACGTTACTAGCGGGAGGGCGGAGACCCAGTACTTC. Translation gives CASSYHVTSGRAETQYF.

The CDR3 is CASTGTVRGDEKLFF. The CDR3 nucleotides are TGTGCCAGTACCGGGACAGTCCGGGGCGATGAAAAACTGTTTTTT. The J gene is TRBJ1-4, the V gene TRBV19, with TRBD1 matching over 7 bases. The CDR3 length is 15 residues. Germline CDR1 and CDR2: LNHDA and SQIVND (reference sequence). V shed 7 bases and J 6 bases; nucleotides not matched to a gene: 11.

V usage is TRBV9 and J usage is TRBJ2-3; 10 positions agree with TRBD2. Trimming removed 5 bases from V and 6 bases from J; junction bases left unmatched: 9. Germline V gives CDR1 SGDLS, CDR2 YYNGEE. The CDR3 is made up of 15 amino acids. This chain's CDR3 is CASSIAGGISDTQYF. The CDR3 bases are TGTGCCAGCAGTATAGCGGGGGGAATTAGTGATACGCAGTATTTT.

This clone was found a few times. The chain employs TRBV27 and TRBJ2-2, with D unresolved. The CDR3 loop spans 13 amino acids. Trimming took off 2 bases at V and 4 bases at J, with 5 bases between the two ends. Germline lookup yields CDR1 MNHEY and CDR2 SMNVEV (reference sequence). The DNA for the CDR3 is TGTGCCAGCAGTTTAGGAGTCACCGGGGAGCTGTTTTTT. Translated, it gives CASSLGVTGELFF.

This chain uses TRBV28 with TRBJ2-4; TRBD1 aligns across 10 bases. Trimming removed 0 bases from V and 0 bases from J; junction bases left unmatched: 5. Germline V gene sequence: CDR1 MDHEN, CDR2 SYDVKM. The CDR3 is made up of 18 amino acids. The DNA of the CDR3 is TGTGCCAGCAGTTTATGGGGACAGGGGCAGGGAGCCAAAAACATTCAGTACTTC. This gives the protein CASSLWGQGQGAKNIQYF.

V is TRBV6-4 and J is TRBJ2-1, with 7 bases that match TRBD1. V trimming: 4 bases; J trimming: 5 bases; junction bases outside the gene matches: 8. This CDR3 is 15 amino acids long. From germline, CDR1 is MRHNA and CDR2 SNTAGT. DNA for the CDR3: TGTGCCAGCAGTGTGGAACAGGGGATAAACAATGAGCAGTTCTTC. Its protein product is CASSVEQGINNEQFF.

There are a few counts of this clone. This CDR3 is CAIKGRLDYEQYF. In DNA, the CDR3 is TGTGCCATCAAGGGTAGACTAGATTACGAGCAGTACTTC. The genes are TRBV10-3 and TRBJ2-7; D possibly corresponds to TRBD2 (6 bases). The CDR3 covers 13 residues. V dropped 7 bases and J dropped 4 bases, with 14 bases sitting between them. Germline CDR1 and CDR2: ENHRY and SYGVKD.

The J gene is TRBJ2-1, the V gene TRBV28, with TRBD1 as a possible D gene (5 bases). This CDR3 has 16 amino acids. The germline V and J ends were trimmed by 3 bases and 4 bases, with 16 bases remaining between them. Germline values: CDR1 MDHEN, CDR2 SYDVKM. In DNA form, the CDR3 reads TGTGCCAGCAGTTTTCCCGGACAAGGAAAATACAATGAGCAGTTCTTC. Encoded protein: CASSFPGQGKYNEQFF.

The chain carries TRBV6-2 or TRBV6-3 and TRBJ2-3; 8 bases are shared with TRBD2. Germline loops: CDR1 MNHEY, CDR2 SVGEGT. The CDR3 is 17 residues long. The J segment lost 0 bases and the V segment lost 1 base, leaving 6 bases of the junction unmatched. The CDR3 region has the DNA TGTGCCAGCAGTTACTTAGCGGGGACAACTAGCACAGATACGCAGTATTTT. Protein sequence: CASSYLAGTTSTDTQYF.

This chain links TRBV7-9 with TRBJ2-7; 10 bases align to TRBD2. Germline-derived CDR1 and CDR2 are SEHNR and FQNEAQ (reference sequence). The V and J ends lost 4 bases and 0 bases, in that order; junction bases with no gene match: 12. The CDR3 has 18 residues. The DNA of the CDR3 is TGTGCCAGCAGCTCGATAGGACTAGCGGCGTATTTCTCCTACGAGCAGTACTTC. It codes for CASSSIGLAAYFSYEQYF.

The chain recombines TRBV28 with TRBJ2-7; possible D gene TRBD1, 6 bases. This CDR3 has 15 residues. The germline CDR1 and CDR2 sequences are MDHEN and SYDVKM. Between the trimmed V and J ends, which lost 7 bases and 2 bases, there was a span of 18 bases. The CDR3 DNA reads TGTGCCAGCACCCCCTATAAAACAGGGCCCTACGAGCAGTACTTC. Translated, it gives CASTPYKTGPYEQYF.

This clone is a singleton in its sample. The CDR3 nucleotides read TGTGCCAGCAGTTCGGGACAGGGGTTAAACTATGAGCAGTTCTTC. Its protein is CASSSGQGLNYEQFF. The chain employs TRBV6-2 or TRBV6-3 and TRBJ2-1, with 10 bases that match TRBD1. The CDR3 is made up of 15 amino acids. Germline CDR1 MNHEY, CDR2 SVGEGT. V gave up 4 bases and J gave up 8 bases; unmatched junction bases: 8.

The chain joins TRBV6-5 to TRBJ2-2, with TRBD1 matching 8 bases. CDR3 size: 13 residues. V lost 11 bases, J lost 1 base, and 3 bases stayed unmatched. Germline CDR1 and CDR2: MNHEY and SVGAGI. CDR3 sequence: CASDRGNTGELFF. In nucleotides, the CDR3 is TGTGCCTCTGACAGGGGGAACACCGGGGAGCTGTTTTTT.

The J gene is TRBJ2-5, the V gene TRBV3-1 (or the pseudogene TRBV3-2); TRBD2 matches at 7 bases. J was trimmed by 2 bases and V by 1 base; bases with no gene match: 4. The CDR3 runs to 15 residues. CDR1 LGHDT and CDR2 YNNKEL come from the germline V gene (reference sequence). The CDR3 here is CASSQGVGGQETQYF. Here the CDR3 DNA reads TGTGCCAGCAGCCAAGGGGTGGGAGGGCAAGAGACCCAGTACTTC.

The V call is TRBV5-1, the J call TRBJ2-6; maybe TRBD2 (5 bases). This CDR3 has 15 residues. Germline values: CDR1 SGHRS, CDR2 YFSETQ. V lost 2 bases and J 1 base, leaving 7 bases between the germline ends. The CDR3: CASSLLESGANVLTF. CDR3 bases: TGCGCCAGCAGCTTACTAGAATCTGGGGCCAACGTCCTGACTTTC.

This chain links TRBV5-1 with TRBJ2-3; D call uncertain. Per germline, CDR1 SGHRS and CDR2 YFSETQ. Trimming removed 5 bases from V and 6 bases from J, with 10 bases in between. The CDR3 spans 12 residues. The CDR3 region is CASRIGTDTQYF. The CDR3 coding sequence is TGCGCCAGCAGGATCGGTACGGATACGCAGTATTTT.

The CDR3 protein is CASSLSMTGNANEAFF. The DNA of the CDR3 is TGTGCCAGCAGCTTGTCCATGACAGGGAATGCGAATGAAGCTTTCTTT. The chain employs TRBV5-4 and TRBJ1-1; the match to TRBD1 covers 7 bases. In germline, CDR1 is SGHNT, CDR2 YYREEE (reference sequence). V was pared by 1 base and J by 7 bases, with 13 bases of the junction left unmatched. This CDR3 is built from 16 residues.

The rearrangement links TRBV5-5 to TRBJ2-1, with TRBD2 identical over 8 bases. V shed 8 bases, J shed 6 bases, and the junction held 13 bases outside the gene matches. The CDR3 is 15 residues long. The V gene's germline CDR1 is SGHKS and CDR2 YYEKEE (reference sequence). The CDR3 bases are TGTGCCAGTAGCCCCGGGGTAGCGGGGACCAATGAGCAGTTCTTC. This translates into CASSPGVAGTNEQFF. Filled out from reference TRBV5-5 and TRBJ2-1, the complete variable domain reads DAGVTQSPTHLIKTRGQQVTLRCSPISGHKSVSWYQQVLGQGPQFIFQYYEKEERGRGNFPDRFSARQFPNYSSELNVNALLLGDSALYLCASSPGVAGTNEQFFGPGTRLTVL.

The chain is built from TRBV7-2 and TRBJ2-7; 10 bases map to TRBD1. Germline CDR1 and CDR2: SGHTA and FQGNSA. This CDR3 has 15 amino acids. Unmatched junction bases numbered 8, after V lost 4 bases and J lost 5 bases. CDR3 DNA: TGTGCCAGCAGCTCCCGGACAGGGGGTAAGAACGAGCAGTACTTC. Encoded protein: CASSSRTGGKNEQYF.

The gene calls are TRBV23-1 and TRBJ1-1; D uncertain. TRBV23-1 is classed as an ORF, of uncertain function. The ends were cut back, 6 bases at V and 7 bases at J, with 18 bases in the middle. This CDR3 region has 14 residues. The CDR3 sequence: CASSPREFAGEAFF. CDR3 DNA sequence: TGCGCCAGCAGCCCCCGGGAGTTTGCGGGTGAAGCTTTCTTT.